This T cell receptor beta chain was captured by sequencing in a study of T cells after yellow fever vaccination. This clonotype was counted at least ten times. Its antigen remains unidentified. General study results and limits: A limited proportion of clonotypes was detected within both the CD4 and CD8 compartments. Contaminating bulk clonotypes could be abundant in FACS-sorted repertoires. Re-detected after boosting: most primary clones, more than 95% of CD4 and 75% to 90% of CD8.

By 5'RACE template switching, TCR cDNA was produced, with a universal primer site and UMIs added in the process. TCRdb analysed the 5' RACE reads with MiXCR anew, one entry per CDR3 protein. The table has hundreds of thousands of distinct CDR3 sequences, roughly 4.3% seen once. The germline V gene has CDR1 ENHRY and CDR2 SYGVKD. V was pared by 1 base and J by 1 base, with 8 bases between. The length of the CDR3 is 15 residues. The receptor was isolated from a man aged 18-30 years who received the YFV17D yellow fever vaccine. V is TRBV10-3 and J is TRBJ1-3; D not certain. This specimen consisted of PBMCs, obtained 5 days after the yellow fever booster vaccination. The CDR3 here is CAISELAISGNTIYF. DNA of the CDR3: TGTGCCATCAGTGAGTTGGCCATATCTGGAAACACCATATATTTT.